These 17 T cell receptor beta chains were all obtained from the same sample, sequenced in a study of cytomegalovirus exposure and HLA in healthy donors. The PCR contained 60 Vbeta and 13 Jbeta primers. The method was immunoSEQ multiplex PCR; TCRdb's version includes in-frame clones alone and lacks a portion of them. Here the sample spans 120,000 or so clones, around four fifths being singletons. The specimen was PBMCs. Receptors were obtained from a woman aged 40-49 years in good health and CMV-seropositive.

This chain uses TRBV10-1 with TRBJ2-1, with 9 positions matching TRBD2. The germline gives CDR1 WNHNN, CDR2 SYGVQD (reference sequence). The CDR3 totals 16 residues. Trimming took 3 bases from V and 7 from J; bases not matched to a gene: 10. This CDR3 is CASSDLAGRGMNEQFF. In DNA, the CDR3 is TGCGCCAGCAGTGATCTAGCGGGGCGTGGGATGAATGAGCAGTTCTTC.

This sequence joins TRBV4-1 and TRBJ1-4; D gene ambiguous. This CDR3 is 13 amino acids long. The germline V and J ends were trimmed by 1 base and 7 bases, with 7 bases remaining between them. In germline, CDR1 is MGHRA, CDR2 YSYEKL. DNA for the CDR3: TGCGCCAGCAGCCAAGCCCTTCCTGAAAAACTGTTTTTT. It specifies CASSQALPEKLFF.

This clone came up once. V is TRBV23-1 and J is TRBJ2-4; D call uncertain. TRBV23-1 is an ORF for which the function is uncertain. V was cut by 6 bases and J by 0 bases, with 9 bases left in between. The CDR3 runs 14 residues. CDR3 sequence (DNA): TGCGCCAGCAGAAATCACACAGCCAAAAACATTCAGTACTTC. It specifies CASRNHTAKNIQYF.

The genes are TRBV9 and TRBJ1-1, with 11 bases identical to TRBD1. The CDR3 extends over 16 amino acids. Per germline, CDR1 SGDLS and CDR2 YYNGEE. Trimming at V came to 4 bases and at J to 6 bases, leaving 11 bases not matched to a gene. The CDR3 sequence is CASSNPRGQGGAEAFF. CDR3 in DNA: TGTGCCAGCAGCAACCCCAGGGGACAGGGGGGGGCTGAAGCTTTCTTT.

V usage is TRBV6-5 and J usage is TRBJ2-7, with 11 bases lining up with TRBD2. The junction had 4 bases not matched to a gene; V was cut back by 5 bases and J by 4 bases. Per germline, CDR1 MNHEY and CDR2 SVGAGI. This CDR3 is built from 14 residues. The CDR3 reads CASSLTSGTYEQYF. In DNA, the CDR3 is TGTGCCAGCAGTCTGACTAGCGGGACTTACGAGCAGTACTTC.

V and J are TRBV9 and TRBJ1-5, with 8 bases that match TRBD1. This CDR3 has 17 residues. V trimming: 4 bases; J trimming: 5 bases; junction bases outside the gene matches: 14. Germline V CDR1 and CDR2: SGDLS, YYNGEE. The CDR3 is CASSIRQGPGIDQPQHF. CDR3 DNA sequence: TGTGCCAGCAGCATTAGACAGGGGCCAGGGATCGATCAGCCCCAGCATTTT. Variable domain in full (rest from reference TRBV9 and TRBJ1-5): DSGVTQTPKHLITATGQRVTLRCSPRSGDLSVYWYQQSLDQGLQFLIQYYNGEERAKGNILERFSAQQFPDLHSELNLSSLELGDSALYFCASSIRQGPGIDQPQHFGDGTRLSIL.

The chain couples TRBV28 to TRBJ2-7; D uncertain. Germline assignment: CDR1 MDHEN and CDR2 SYDVKM. Trimming stripped 0 bases from V and 6 bases from J, with 3 bases between. The CDR3 has 11 amino acids. This CDR3 is CASSLWREQYF. Here the CDR3 DNA reads TGTGCCAGCAGTTTATGGCGCGAGCAGTACTTC.

The chain joins TRBV7-3 to TRBJ2-7; 7 bases are a match to TRBD2. The CDR3 loop spans 15 amino acids. CDR1 and CDR2 (germline): SGHTA, FQGTGA. V shed 3 bases, J shed 2 bases, and the junction held 7 bases outside the gene matches. CDR3 sequence (DNA): TGTGCCAGCAGCTTTGGTCCTAGCGGCCCCTACGAGCAGTACTTC. Translation gives CASSFGPSGPYEQYF.

V is TRBV15 and J is TRBJ1-5; 7 bases are shared with TRBD1. V lost 6 bases to trimming and J lost 0 bases; unmatched junction nucleotides: 5. This CDR3 contains 15 residues. CDR1 is LNHNV and CDR2 is YYDKDF in the germline V gene (reference sequence). CDR3 region: CATRGTAYSNQPQHF. DNA for the CDR3: TGTGCCACCAGAGGGACAGCCTATAGCAATCAGCCCCAGCATTTT.

The V and J genes are TRBV15 and TRBJ2-2, with a possible D match to TRBD1 (5 bases). CDR1 and CDR2 (germline): LNHNV, YYDKDF (reference sequence). The CDR3 runs 15 residues. The V end lost 5 bases, the J end lost 2 bases, and 12 bases lay between the germline ends. The CDR3 nucleotides read TGTGCCACCAGCCTCAGACAGATTAACACCGGGGAGCTGTTTTTT. Encoded protein: CATSLRQINTGELFF. The whole variable domain, remainder taken from reference TRBV15 and TRBJ2-2, is DAMVIQNPRYQVTQFGKPVTLSCSQTLNHNVMYWYQQKSSQAPKLLFHYYDKDFNNEADTPDNFQSRRPNTSFCFLDIRSPGLGDTAMYLCATSLRQINTGELFFGEGSRLTVL.

This rearrangement joins TRBV19 to TRBJ2-7, with 8 positions matching TRBD2. The ends lost 6 bases at V and 1 base at J; junction bases unmatched: 5. This CDR3 is built from 14 residues. Germline V gene sequence: CDR1 LNHDA, CDR2 SQIVND (reference sequence). CDR3 in amino acids: CASRAIAGSYEQYF. The CDR3, as DNA: TGTGCCAGTAGGGCCATAGCGGGGTCCTACGAGCAGTACTTC.

The rearrangement joins TRBV5-1 to TRBJ2-1, with 11 bases aligning to TRBD2. Trimming at V came to 4 bases and at J to 0 bases, leaving 6 bases not matched to a gene. The CDR3 totals 17 residues. CDR1 and CDR2 from the germline V gene are SGHRS and YFSETQ. CDR3 region: CASSLLTSGTSYNEQFF. The CDR3 DNA sequence: TGCGCCAGCAGCCTTCTGACTAGCGGGACCTCCTACAATGAGCAGTTCTTC.

This chain uses TRBV15 with TRBJ1-3, with D maybe TRBD1 (5 bases). V was cut by 0 bases and J by 2 bases, with 8 bases left in between. The CDR3 extends over 15 amino acids. Germline CDR1 and CDR2: LNHNV and YYDKDF (reference sequence). CDR3 DNA: TGTGCCACCAGCAGAGATAGGGGCACTGGAAACACCATATATTTT. Protein product: CATSRDRGTGNTIYF.

As regards this clone: Other nucleotide sequences from this sample produce the same CDR3. The chain combines TRBV6-4 with TRBJ2-3; perhaps TRBD2 as D (6 bases). V lost 4 bases, J lost 1 base, and 6 bases lay in between. This CDR3 spans 13 amino acids. From germline, CDR1 is MRHNA and CDR2 SNTAGT. The CDR3 nucleotides are TGTGCCAGCAGTGCTAGCGGCACAGATACGCAGTATTTT. Translated: CASSASGTDTQYF.

V is TRBV6-4 and J is TRBJ2-6; the D gene is possibly TRBD1 (5 bases). Germline CDR1 reads MRHNA; CDR2 reads SNTAGT. Trimming removed 6 bases from V and 0 bases from J, with 12 bases in between. The CDR3 contains 16 residues. In DNA, the CDR3 is TGTGCCAGCAGCGACAGTAGCTTCTCTGGGGCCAACGTCCTGACTTTC. As protein: CASSDSSFSGANVLTF.

This chain links TRBV6-4 with TRBJ1-6, with 10 bases aligning to TRBD1. V lost 3 bases and J lost 0; bases outside the gene matches: 2. Germline assignment: CDR1 MRHNA and CDR2 SNTAGT. The CDR3 sequence is 17 residues long. DNA of the CDR3: TGTGCCAGCAGTGAGGGACAGGGGAGCTCCTATAATTCACCCCTCCACTTT. This translates into CASSEGQGSSYNSPLHF.

This sequence joins TRBV28 and TRBJ2-3; possible D gene TRBD2, 5 bases. From germline, CDR1 is MDHEN and CDR2 SYDVKM. CDR3 size: 14 residues. V gave up 10 bases and J gave up 2 bases, with 16 bases separating them. CDR3 nucleotides: TGTGCCATCTGGACTCCAAGTAACACAGATACGCAGTATTTT. Protein sequence: CAIWTPSNTDTQYF.